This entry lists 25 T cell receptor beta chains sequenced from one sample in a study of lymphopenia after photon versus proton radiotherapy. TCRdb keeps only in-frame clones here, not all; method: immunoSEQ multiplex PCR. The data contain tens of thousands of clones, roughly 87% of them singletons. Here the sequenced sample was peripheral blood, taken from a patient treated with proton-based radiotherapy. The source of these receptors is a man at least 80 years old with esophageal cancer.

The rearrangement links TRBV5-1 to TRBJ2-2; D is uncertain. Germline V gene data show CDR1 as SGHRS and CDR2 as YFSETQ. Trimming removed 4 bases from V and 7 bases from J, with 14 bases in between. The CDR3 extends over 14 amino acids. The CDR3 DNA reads TGCGCCAGCAGCCTCGAAGGAGTTCGCGGGGAGCTGTTTTTT. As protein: CASSLEGVRGELFF.

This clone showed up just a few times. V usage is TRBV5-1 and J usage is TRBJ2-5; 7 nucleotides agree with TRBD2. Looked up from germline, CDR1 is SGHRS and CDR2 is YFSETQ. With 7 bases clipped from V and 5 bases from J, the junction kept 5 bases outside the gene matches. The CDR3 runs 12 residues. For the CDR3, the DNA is TGCGCCAGCCGACTAGCCGAGGAGACCCAGTACTTC. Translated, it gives CASRLAEETQYF.

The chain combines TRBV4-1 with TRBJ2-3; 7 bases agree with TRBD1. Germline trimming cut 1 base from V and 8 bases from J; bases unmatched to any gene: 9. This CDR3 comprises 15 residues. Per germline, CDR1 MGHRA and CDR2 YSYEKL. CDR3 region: CASSQGQGITATQYF. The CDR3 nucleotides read TGCGCCAGCAGCCAAGGACAGGGTATCACTGCTACGCAGTATTTT.

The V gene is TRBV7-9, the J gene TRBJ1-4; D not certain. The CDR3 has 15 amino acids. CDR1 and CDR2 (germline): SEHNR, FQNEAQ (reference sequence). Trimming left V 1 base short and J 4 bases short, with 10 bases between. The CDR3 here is CASSLGSRGNEKLFF. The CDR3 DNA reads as TGTGCCAGCAGCTTAGGGTCCCGGGGTAATGAAAAACTGTTTTTT. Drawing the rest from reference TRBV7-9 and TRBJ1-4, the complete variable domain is DTGVSQNPRHKITKRGQNVTFRCDPISEHNRLYWYRQTLGQGPEFLTYFQNEAQLEKSRLLSDRFSAERPKGSFSTLEIQRTEQGDSAMYLCASSLGSRGNEKLFFGSGTQLSVL.

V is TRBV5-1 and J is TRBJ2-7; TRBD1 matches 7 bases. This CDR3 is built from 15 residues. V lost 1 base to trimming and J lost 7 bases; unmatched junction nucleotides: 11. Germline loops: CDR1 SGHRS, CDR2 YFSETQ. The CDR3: CASSLSMTGLGEQYF. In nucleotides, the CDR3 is TGCGCCAGCAGCTTGTCGATGACAGGGCTCGGGGAGCAGTACTTC.

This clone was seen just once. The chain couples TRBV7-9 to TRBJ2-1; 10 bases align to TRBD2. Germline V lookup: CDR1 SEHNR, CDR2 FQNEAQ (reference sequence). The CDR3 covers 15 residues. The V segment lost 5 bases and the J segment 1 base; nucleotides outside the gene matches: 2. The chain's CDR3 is CASSLLAGSYNEQFF. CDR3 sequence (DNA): TGTGCCAGCAGCCTACTAGCGGGGTCCTACAATGAGCAGTTCTTC.

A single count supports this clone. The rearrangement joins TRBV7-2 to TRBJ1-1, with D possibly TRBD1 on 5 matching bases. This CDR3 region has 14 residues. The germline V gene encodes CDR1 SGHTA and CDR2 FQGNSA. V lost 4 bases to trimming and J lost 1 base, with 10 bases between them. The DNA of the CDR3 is TGTGCCAGCAGCTATTTTGGGGCGAACACTGAAGCTTTCTTT. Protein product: CASSYFGANTEAFF.

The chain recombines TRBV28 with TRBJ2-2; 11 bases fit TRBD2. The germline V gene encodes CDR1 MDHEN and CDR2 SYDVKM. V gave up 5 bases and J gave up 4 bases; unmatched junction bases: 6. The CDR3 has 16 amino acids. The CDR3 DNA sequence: TGTGCCAGCAGTGTCTTAGCGGGGGGGGCCACCGGGGAGCTGTTTTTT. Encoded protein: CASSVLAGGATGELFF.

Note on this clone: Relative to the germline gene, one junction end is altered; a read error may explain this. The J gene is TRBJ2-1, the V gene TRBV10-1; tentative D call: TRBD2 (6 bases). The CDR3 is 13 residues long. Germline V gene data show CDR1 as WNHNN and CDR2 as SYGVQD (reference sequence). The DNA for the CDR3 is TGCGCCAGCAGTGGCGGGACCCTAAATGGGCAGTTCTTC. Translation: CASSGGTLNGQFF.

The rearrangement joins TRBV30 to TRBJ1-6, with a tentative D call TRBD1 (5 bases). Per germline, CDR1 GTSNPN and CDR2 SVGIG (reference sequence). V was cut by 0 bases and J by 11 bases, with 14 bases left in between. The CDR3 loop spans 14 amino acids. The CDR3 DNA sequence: TGTGCCTGGAGTGTTGGCCCGGGGGTTGCACCCCTCCACTTT. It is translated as CAWSVGPGVAPLHF.

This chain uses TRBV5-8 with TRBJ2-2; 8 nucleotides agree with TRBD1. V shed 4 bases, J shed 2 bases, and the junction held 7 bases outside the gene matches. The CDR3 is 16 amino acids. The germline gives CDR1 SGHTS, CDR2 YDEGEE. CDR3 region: CASSSRGRGNTGELFF. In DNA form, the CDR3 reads TGTGCCAGCAGCAGCAGGGGGCGAGGTAACACCGGGGAGCTGTTTTTT.

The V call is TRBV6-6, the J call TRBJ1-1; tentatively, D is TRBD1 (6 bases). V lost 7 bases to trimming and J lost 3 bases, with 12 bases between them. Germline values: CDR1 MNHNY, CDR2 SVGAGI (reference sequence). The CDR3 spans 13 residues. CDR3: CASTYRAYTEAFF. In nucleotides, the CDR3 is TGTGCCAGCACCTACAGGGCCTACACTGAAGCTTTCTTT.

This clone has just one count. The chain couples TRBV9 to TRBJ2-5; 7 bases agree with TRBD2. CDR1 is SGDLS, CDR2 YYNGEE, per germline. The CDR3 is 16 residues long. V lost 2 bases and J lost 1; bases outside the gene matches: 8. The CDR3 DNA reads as TGTGCCAGCAGCGTCTCAGGACTAGTGGGCCAAGAGACCCAGTACTTC. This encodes CASSVSGLVGQETQYF.

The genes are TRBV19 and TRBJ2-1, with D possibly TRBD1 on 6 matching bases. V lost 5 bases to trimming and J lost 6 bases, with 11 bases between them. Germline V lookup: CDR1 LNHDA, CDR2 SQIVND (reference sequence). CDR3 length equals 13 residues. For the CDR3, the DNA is TGTGCCAGTAGTCCTGACAGGTTCAATGAGCAGTTCTTC. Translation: CASSPDRFNEQFF. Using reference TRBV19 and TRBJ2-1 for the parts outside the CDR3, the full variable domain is DGGITQSPKYLFRKEGQNVTLSCEQNLNHDAMYWYRQDPGQGLRLIYYSQIVNDFQKGDIAEGYSVSREKKESFPLTVTSAQKNPTAFYLCASSPDRFNEQFFGPGTRLTVL.

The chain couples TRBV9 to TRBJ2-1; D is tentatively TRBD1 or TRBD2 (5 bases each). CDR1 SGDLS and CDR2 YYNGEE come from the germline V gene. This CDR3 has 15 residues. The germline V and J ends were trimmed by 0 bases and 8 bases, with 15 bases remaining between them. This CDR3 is CASSVGGRPPHEQFF. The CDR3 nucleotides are TGTGCCAGCAGCGTAGGGGGGAGACCTCCCCATGAGCAGTTCTTC.

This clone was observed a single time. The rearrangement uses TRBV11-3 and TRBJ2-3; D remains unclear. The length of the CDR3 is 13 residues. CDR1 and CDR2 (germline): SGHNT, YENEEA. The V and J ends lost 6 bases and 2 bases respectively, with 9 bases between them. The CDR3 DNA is TGTGCCAGCAGTTGGCGGACCACAGATACGCAGTATTTT. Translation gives CASSWRTTDTQYF. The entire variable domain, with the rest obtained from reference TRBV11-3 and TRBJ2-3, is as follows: EAGVVQSPRYKIIEKKQPVAFWCNPISGHNTLYWYLQNLGQGPELLIRYENEEAVDDSQLPKDRFSAERLKGVDSTLKIQPAELGDSAVYLCASSWRTTDTQYFGPGTRLTVL.

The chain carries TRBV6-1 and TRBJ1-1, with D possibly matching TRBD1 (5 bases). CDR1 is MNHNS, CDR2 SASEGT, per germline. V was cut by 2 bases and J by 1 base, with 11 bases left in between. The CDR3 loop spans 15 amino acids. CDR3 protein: CASSESGTGNTEAFF. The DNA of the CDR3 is TGTGCCAGCAGTGAATCAGGGACGGGGAACACTGAAGCTTTCTTT.

CDR3 in amino acids: CATTMDRPNYGYTF. CDR3 nucleotide sequence: TGCGCCACCACTATGGACAGGCCTAACTATGGCTACACCTTC. This rearrangement joins TRBV10-2 to TRBJ1-2; TRBD1 agrees at 7 bases. The germline gives CDR1 WSHSY, CDR2 SAAADI. The J segment lost 0 bases and the V segment lost 10 bases, leaving 8 bases of the junction unmatched. The CDR3 sequence is 14 residues long.

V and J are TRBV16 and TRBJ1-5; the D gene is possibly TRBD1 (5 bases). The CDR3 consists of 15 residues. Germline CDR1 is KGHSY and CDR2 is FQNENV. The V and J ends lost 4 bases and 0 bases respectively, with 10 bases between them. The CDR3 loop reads CASSLRGFSNQPQHF. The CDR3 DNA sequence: TGTGCCAGCAGCCTTAGGGGATTTAGCAATCAGCCCCAGCATTTT. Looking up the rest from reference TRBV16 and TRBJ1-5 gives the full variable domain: GEEVAQTPKHLVRGEGQKAKLYCAPIKGHSYVFWYQQVLKNEFKFLISFQNENVFDETGMPKERFSAKCLPNSPCSLEIQATKLEDSAVYFCASSLRGFSNQPQHFGDGTRLSIL.

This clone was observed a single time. CDR3 protein: CASSPRTAAWWAFF. In DNA, the CDR3 is TGTGCCAGTAGTCCAAGAACGGCGGCCTGGTGGGCTTTCTTT. The chain has TRBV19 and TRBJ1-1; D is unresolved. Trimming removed 5 bases at V and 11 bases at J, with 21 bases between. This CDR3 is built from 14 residues. CDR1 and CDR2 from the germline V gene are LNHDA and SQIVND (reference sequence).

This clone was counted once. CDR3 loop: CASSSLGTIGNEQFF. The CDR3 region has the DNA TGTGCCAGCAGCTCATTAGGGACGATCGGCAATGAGCAGTTCTTC. The rearrangement joins TRBV7-3 to TRBJ2-1; D is possibly TRBD1 or TRBD2 (5 bases each). CDR1 and CDR2 from the germline V gene are SGHTA and FQGTGA. The V gene lost 4 bases and the J gene lost 6 bases, with 16 bases spanning the gap. CDR3 length equals 15 residues.

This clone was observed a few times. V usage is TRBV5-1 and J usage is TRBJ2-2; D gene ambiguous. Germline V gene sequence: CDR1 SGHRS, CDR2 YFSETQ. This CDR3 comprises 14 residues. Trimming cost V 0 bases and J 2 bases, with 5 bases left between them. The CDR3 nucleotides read TGCGCCAGCAGCTTGGCAGCAAACACCGGGGAGCTGTTTTTT. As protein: CASSLAANTGELFF.

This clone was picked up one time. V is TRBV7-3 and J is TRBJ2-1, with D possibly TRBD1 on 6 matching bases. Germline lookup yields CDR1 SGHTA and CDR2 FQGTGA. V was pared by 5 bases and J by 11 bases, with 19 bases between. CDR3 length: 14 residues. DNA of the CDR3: TGTGCCAGCAGCCCCACCGGACAGAGGGCGAAGCAGTTCTTC. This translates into CASSPTGQRAKQFF.

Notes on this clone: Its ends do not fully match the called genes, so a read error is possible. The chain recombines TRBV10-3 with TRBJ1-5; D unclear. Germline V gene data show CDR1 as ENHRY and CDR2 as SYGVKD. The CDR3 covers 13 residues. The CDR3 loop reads CATSDGGYQPQHF. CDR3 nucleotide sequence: TGTGCCACCAGTGATGGCGGGTATCAGCCCCAGCATTTT.

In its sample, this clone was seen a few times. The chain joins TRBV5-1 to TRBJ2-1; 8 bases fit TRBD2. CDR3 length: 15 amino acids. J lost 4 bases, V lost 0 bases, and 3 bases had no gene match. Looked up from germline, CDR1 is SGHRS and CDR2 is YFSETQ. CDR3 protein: CASSLESGSYNEQFF. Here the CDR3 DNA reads TGCGCCAGCAGCTTGGAAAGCGGGAGTTACAATGAGCAGTTCTTC.